This record concerns one T cell receptor (beta chain) sequence. This entry comes from a study of blood T cell repertoires in COVID-19. In the study overall: Samples taken during acute and convalescent COVID-19 were collected in the United States, Italy and Spain. T cells, B-cell-depleted T cells, or PBMCs provided the cDNA or gDNA that served as material.

Source study methods: Estimation of nucleated cell counts was performed using reference gene primer amplification. Sequencing used immunoSEQ multiplex PCR; TCRdb keeps in-frame clones, though not all of them. Clone size and V and J calls were adopted from that table, with D and trimming inferred from the DNA. The top ten hold 2.5% to 3% of the sample, which has about 140,000 clones, over 75% seen once. The V gene end was trimmed by 2 bases and the J gene end by 7 bases; junction bases not matched to a gene: 7. The CDR3 covers 15 residues. CDR1 and CDR2 from the germline V gene are KGHSH and LQKENI. This chain joins TRBV18 and TRBJ1-4; 7 nucleotides agree with TRBD1. This sequence originates from a man in his fifties or sixties with acute or convalescent COVID-19. The sequenced sample was peripheral blood. The CDR3 is CASSPVETGFEKLFF. CDR3 nucleotides: TGTGCCAGCTCACCAGTCGAGACAGGGTTTGAAAAACTGTTTTTT.